This T cell receptor beta chain was sequenced for a study of blood T cell repertoires in COVID-19 (dated by TCRdb to the early 2020s). Broadly, across the study: Samples from collaborators originated in the United States, Italy and Spain and spanned both the acute and convalescent phases of COVID-19. The repertoires were made available in a free public database intended to serve as a resource for research on the immune response to SARS-CoV-2. Samples came from the ongoing ImmuneRACE study (first 160 participants) plus 1,254 subjects from 6 global collaborators. Where available, HLA class I and class II types were taken from metadata supplied by the sample provider and were not determined by assay-based typing. The material from the prospective study consisted of cDNA or gDNA derived from T cells, B-cell-depleted T cells, or PBMCs. The dataset comprised deeply sampled blood TCRbeta repertoires from subjects exposed to, actively infected with, or recovered from COVID-19. Nearly every sample came with metadata listing a de-identified subject ID, COVID-19 status, age in years and sex. Study-level results and caveats: How much clinical and demographic metadata was included differed by source and by participant, and the metadata was provided uncurated.

TCRbeta CDR3 regions were amplified from genomic DNA by means of the immunoSEQ Assay, a bias-controlled multiplex PCR. The study's own analysis went as follows. Within the assay, amplification of reference gene primers was used to estimate how many nucleated cells each sample contained. To quantify the absolute abundance of each unique TCRbeta CDR3 rearrangement, sequence reads were collapsed and filtered. Productive Simpson clonality was computed per sample as the square root of Simpson's diversity index over productive rearrangements. TCRdb carries this immuneACCESS record with in-frame sequences only. Its versions omit some clonotypes, under half of them owing to an unresolved V gene in the studies checked, with the rest unexplained. V, J and clone size were drawn from that table, and D and trimming were deduced from the DNA. The sample profile shows some 96,000 clones; 75% to 90% of them were found once. The ten most abundant clones make up over 1.5% of the sample.

The collaborating institutions used their own protocols to collect whole blood in K2EDTA tubes. Collaborator samples were shipped for TCRbeta analysis as frozen whole blood, isolated PBMCs, or DNA extracted from either sample type. From its cysteine to its phenylalanine, the CDR3 spans 15 amino acids. Here the CDR3 DNA is all that survives: 45 bases in frame from base 1. The germline V gene supplies CDR1 SGHTA and CDR2 FQGNSA. Compared with germline, V lacks 5 bases and J lacks 1 base; bases without a gene match: 4. A note on this clone: What this receptor recognizes is not known. Base qualities were left out, and no much larger clone turns up one base away.

The receptor comes from a man at least 80 years old with acute or convalescent COVID-19. The rearrangement joined TRBV7-2 to TRBJ2-3; TRBD1 lines up with 9 middle nucleotides. Sequencing was carried out using peripheral blood. The CDR3 corresponds to CASSLQGARTDTQYF. The DNA is as follows: TGTGCCAGCAGCCTACAGGGGGCTCGCACAGATACGCAGTATTTT.